One sample yielded the 18 T cell receptor beta chains listed below, sequenced in a study of T cell repertoires in aging, cancer and after chemotherapy. TRB rearrangements spanning V, D and J were amplified using mixed TRB-A/B primers. TCRdb processed the multiplex PCR reads anew with MiXCR; each CDR3 protein has one entry. The table shows more than 1,500 distinct CDR3 sequences, with 23% occurring only once. Amplification of TCR beta used genomic DNA extracted from peripheral blood. Sequencing input: blood. The receptors shown here come from a human donor with a solid tumor.

This chain links TRBV18 with TRBJ2-7, with 8 bases that match TRBD1. Germline trimming cut 5 bases from V and 2 bases from J; bases unmatched to any gene: 2. There are 13 residues in the CDR3. Germline CDR1 reads KGHSH; CDR2 reads LQKENI. The chain's CDR3 is CASSGGQAYEQYF. In nucleotides, the CDR3 is TGTGCCAGCTCAGGGGGACAGGCCTACGAGCAGTACTTC.

In its sample, this clonotype ranks as medium-sized. The chain combines TRBV5-4 with TRBJ1-6; TRBD1 matches at 8 bases. There are 16 residues in the CDR3. With 0 bases clipped from V and 6 bases from J, the junction kept 5 bases outside the gene matches. Looked up from germline, CDR1 is SGHNT and CDR2 is YYREEE (reference sequence). This CDR3 is CASSLEDRVGNSPLHF. CDR3 nucleotides: TGTGCCAGCAGCTTGGAGGACAGGGTTGGTAATTCACCCCTCCACTTT.

This clonotype is classed as medium-sized. The rearrangement uses TRBV6-5 and TRBJ1-2, with 7 bases that match TRBD1. CDR1 is MNHEY and CDR2 is SVGAGI in the germline V gene. CDR3 length: 13 amino acids. Germline trimming cut 0 bases from V and 8 bases from J; bases unmatched to any gene: 3. The CDR3 nucleotides are TGTGCCAGCAGTTACTCCGGACAGGCAGGCTACACCTTC. Protein sequence: CASSYSGQAGYTF.

V and J are TRBV20-1 and TRBJ1-1; tentative D call: TRBD1 (6 bases). The V and J ends lost 0 bases and 5 bases respectively, with 13 bases between them. Germline CDR1 is DFQATT and CDR2 is SNEGSKA (reference sequence). The CDR3 length is 14 residues. CDR3 nucleotide sequence: TGCAGTGCTAGAGATCTCGGAGGGGGGACTGAAGCTTTCTTT. Amino acids: CSARDLGGGTEAFF.

This clonotype was seen more than once but under ten times. The chain joins TRBV28 to TRBJ2-5; D perhaps matches TRBD1 (6 bases). Germline assignment: CDR1 MDHEN and CDR2 SYDVKM. CDR3 size: 17 residues. V was shortened by 6 bases and J by 5 bases, with 25 bases between the two germline ends. CDR3 loop: CASSTPRPDRMVETQYF. The CDR3 DNA reads as TGTGCCAGCAGCACCCCGAGACCCGACAGGATGGTCGAGACCCAGTACTTC. The full variable domain, completed using reference TRBV28 and TRBJ2-5, is DVKVTQSSRYLVKRTGEKVFLECVQDMDHENMFWYRQDPGLGLRLIYFSYDVKMKEKGDIPEGYSVSREKKERFSLILESASTNQTSMYLCASSTPRPDRMVETQYFGPGTRLLVL.

The rearrangement uses TRBV4-1 and TRBJ1-2; 10 bases are shared with TRBD1. CDR1 is MGHRA, CDR2 YSYEKL, per germline. The junction had 12 bases not matched to a gene; V was cut back by 1 base and J by 4 bases. This CDR3 contains 18 residues. DNA of the CDR3: TGCGCCAGCAGCCAAGCCCTAAGACGACAGGGGGCCTCCTATGGCTACACCTTC. The encoded protein is CASSQALRRQGASYGYTF.

This clonotype rates as medium-sized (0.01 to 0.1%). The J gene is TRBJ2-5, the V gene TRBV12-3 or TRBV12-4, with TRBD2 matching 7 bases. The trim removed 5 bases at V and 4 bases at J, leaving 7 bases unmatched. The CDR3 sequence is 14 residues long. The CDR3 loop is CASSQHGGGETQYF. CDR3 DNA: TGTGCCAGCAGTCAACATGGGGGGGGAGAGACCCAGTACTTC.

This clonotype was counted only a few times. The V and J genes are TRBV28 and TRBJ2-3, with TRBD2 matching 10 bases. CDR1 and CDR2 (germline): MDHEN, SYDVKM. J lost 3 bases, V lost 5 bases, and 5 bases had no gene match. The CDR3 has 15 residues. CDR3 coding DNA: TGTGCCAGCAGTCACGGGACTAGCGTAACAGATACGCAGTATTTT. It yields the protein CASSHGTSVTDTQYF.

This clonotype was found a few times. V is TRBV11-3 and J is TRBJ2-2, with unresolved D. Trimming pared 1 base from V and 8 bases from J, leaving 8 bases between. The germline V gene encodes CDR1 SGHNT and CDR2 YENEEA. The CDR3 covers 13 residues. The CDR3 protein is CASSLVSSGELFF. In nucleotides, the CDR3 is TGTGCCAGCAGCTTAGTCTCGTCTGGGGAGCTGTTTTTT.

This clonotype was seen a handful of times. The chain has TRBV30 and TRBJ2-7; D gene ambiguous. The ends were cut back, 0 bases at V and 4 bases at J, with 10 bases in the middle. Looked up from germline, CDR1 is GTSNPN and CDR2 is SVGIG (reference sequence). This CDR3 contains 13 residues. The CDR3 DNA reads as TGTGCCTGGAGTGTCGGCACCTATTACGAGCAGTACTTC. Its translation is CAWSVGTYYEQYF.

This clonotype is categorized as medium-sized. This chain joins TRBV30 and TRBJ2-2, with 8 bases that match TRBD2. CDR1 and CDR2 (germline): GTSNPN, SVGIG (reference sequence). Trimming took 5 bases from V and 0 from J; bases not matched to a gene: 2. The CDR3 has 14 residues. CDR3 DNA sequence: TGTGCCTGGGAGCGGGGGCCGAACACCGGGGAGCTGTTTTTT. This codes for CAWERGPNTGELFF.

By sample fraction, this clonotype is large (0.1 to 1%). The chain uses TRBV30 and TRBJ2-6; perhaps TRBD1 as D (5 bases). The V gene lost 1 base and the J gene lost 4 bases, with 8 bases spanning the gap. Germline CDR1 reads GTSNPN; CDR2 reads SVGIG (reference sequence). The CDR3 covers 14 residues. Here the CDR3 DNA reads TGTGCCTGGAGTGCCAACAGGGGGGCCAACGTCCTGACTTTC. This gives the protein CAWSANRGANVLTF. The variable domain in full, with the rest retrieved from reference TRBV30 and TRBJ2-6, is SQTIHQWPATLVQPVGSPLSLECTVEGTSNPNLYWYRQAAGRGLQLLFYSVGIGQISSEVPQNLSASRPQDRQFILSSKKLLLSDSGFYLCAWSANRGANVLTFGAGSRLTVL.

The rearrangement uses TRBV25-1 and TRBJ1-2; perhaps TRBD1 as D (5 bases). The CDR3 is 14 residues long. Germline CDR1 is MGHDK and CDR2 is SYGVNS. V lost 2 bases, J lost 6 bases, and 13 bases lay in between. CDR3 DNA sequence: TGTGCCAGCAGTGAAAGTATAGGGGAGGATGGCTACACCTTC. Its translation: CASSESIGEDGYTF.

The rearrangement uses TRBV18 and TRBJ1-1, with TRBD1 identical over 9 bases. The trim removed 5 bases at V and 1 base at J, leaving 2 bases unmatched. Germline-derived CDR1 and CDR2 are KGHSH and LQKENI. The CDR3 has 14 residues. CDR3 sequence (DNA): TGTGCCAGCTCAAGACAGGGGGAGAACACTGAAGCTTTCTTT. Protein sequence: CASSRQGENTEAFF.

The V and J genes are TRBV29-1 and TRBJ1-1, with TRBD1 identical over 7 bases. The CDR3 extends over 14 amino acids. V trimming: 6 bases; J trimming: 2 bases; junction bases outside the gene matches: 9. The germline V gene has CDR1 SQVTM and CDR2 ANQGSEA. In nucleotides, the CDR3 is TGCAGCGTCGCCGCCCGGGACAGTAACACTGAAGCTTTCTTT. Its translation: CSVAARDSNTEAFF.

In this sample, this clonotype is medium-sized (0.01 to 0.1%). V is TRBV6-1 and J is TRBJ1-1; D is unclear. The V gene lost 1 base and the J gene lost 0 bases, with 3 bases spanning the gap. There are 13 residues in the CDR3. CDR1 is MNHNS, CDR2 SASEGT, per germline. The CDR3 sequence: CASSEGLNTEAFF. CDR3 bases: TGTGCCAGCAGTGAAGGATTGAACACTGAAGCTTTCTTT.

This clonotype has more than one count but fewer than ten. The chain employs TRBV4-2 and TRBJ2-2; possibly TRBD2 for D (6 bases). V was shortened by 1 base and J by 0 bases, with 9 bases between the two germline ends. The CDR3 length is 16 residues. Germline V gene data show CDR1 as LGHNA and CDR2 as YNFKEQ. This CDR3 is CASSQAAGPNTGELFF. The DNA for the CDR3 is TGTGCCAGCAGCCAAGCCGCGGGACCGAACACCGGGGAGCTGTTTTTT.

V and J are TRBV12-3 or TRBV12-4 and TRBJ1-5; the D gene is possibly TRBD1 (5 bases). CDR3 size: 14 residues. V lost 2 bases to trimming and J lost 2 bases, with 7 bases between them. The DNA for the CDR3 is TGTGCCAGCAGTTTAAGGGGTGGCAATCAGCCCCAGCATTTT. This sequence encodes CASSLRGGNQPQHF.